One T cell receptor (beta chain) is described in this entry. In the original analysis: How many nucleated cells were present was estimated from reference gene primer amplification. Assay used: immunoSEQ multiplex PCR; TCRdb lists only in-frame clones, some missing. That table furnishes V, J and clone size, whereas the DNA furnished D and trimming. The table has 76,000 or so clones, around 88% seen once. This entry comes from a study of blood T cell repertoires in COVID-19. Across the whole study: From the United States, Italy and Spain came samples of acute and convalescent COVID-19. PBMCs, B-cell-depleted T cells, or T cells were the source of the cDNA or gDNA that made up the material.

What was sequenced was peripheral blood. The origin of this receptor is a man in his thirties or forties with acute or convalescent COVID-19.

The CDR3 is CASSSLPSGHYEQYF. Here the CDR3 DNA reads TGTGCCAGCAGTTCCCTCCCTAGCGGACACTACGAGCAGTACTTC. The rearrangement joins TRBV28 to TRBJ2-7; TRBD2 matches 7 bases. After removal of 4 bases from V and 3 bases from J, the junction contained 9 bases not matched to a gene. Germline CDR1 is MDHEN and CDR2 is SYDVKM. The CDR3 contains 15 residues.